This T cell receptor (beta chain) emerged from a study of early T cells in non-severe SARS-CoV-2 infection. About the study: Unsorted whole blood bulk RNA was sequenced, with unpaired chains.

The table lists this clonotype with many counts. Its cognate antigen is unknown. Unique molecular identifiers (one per individual cDNA molecule) were attached. TCRdb reprocessed the 5' RACE reads with MiXCR, giving one entry per CDR3 protein. In the table there are fewer than 40,000 distinct CDR3 sequences, 5% to 7% of which are singletons. CDR3 length equals 17 residues. The V and J ends lost 1 base and 0 bases respectively, with 10 bases between them. The germline CDR1 and CDR2 sequences are KGHSH and LQKENI. Findings of the study overall: Lookups in VDJdb leaned toward anti-spike CD8 responses and missed private and CD4 specificities.

Sample: whole blood. The TCR sequence derives from an adult who was a healthcare worker with PCR-confirmed SARS-CoV-2 infection or an uninfected control (not recorded which). The V gene is TRBV18, the J gene TRBJ1-6, with a possible D match to TRBD1 (6 bases). The CDR3 is CASSPLDRSSYNSPLHF. CDR3 DNA sequence: TGTGCCAGCTCACCACTAGACAGGAGCTCCTATAATTCACCCCTCCACTTT.